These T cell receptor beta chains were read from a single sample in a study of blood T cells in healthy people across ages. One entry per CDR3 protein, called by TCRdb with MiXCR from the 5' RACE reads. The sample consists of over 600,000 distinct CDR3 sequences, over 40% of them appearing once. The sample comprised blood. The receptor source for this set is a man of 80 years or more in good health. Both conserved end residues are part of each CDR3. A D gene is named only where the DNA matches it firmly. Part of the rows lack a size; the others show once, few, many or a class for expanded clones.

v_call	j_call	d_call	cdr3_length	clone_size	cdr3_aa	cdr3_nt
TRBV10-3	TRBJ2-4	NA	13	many	CAIKGAEKNIQYF	TGTGCCATCAAAGGGGCAGAAAAAAACATTCAGTACTTC
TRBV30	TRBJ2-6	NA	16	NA	CAWSAGRSSGANVLTF	TGTGCCTGGAGTGCCGGACGAAGCTCTGGGGCCAACGTCCTGACTTTC
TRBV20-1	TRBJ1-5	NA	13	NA	CSARVHSNQPQHF	TGCAGTGCTAGAGTTCATAGCAATCAGCCCCAGCATTTT
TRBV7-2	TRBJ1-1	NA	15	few	CASSFRPQTNTEAFF	TGTGCCAGCAGTTTTCGACCGCAGACGAACACTGAAGCTTTCTTT
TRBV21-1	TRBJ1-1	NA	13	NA	CANSKRFPTEAFF	TGTGCCAACAGCAAACGATTCCCCACTGAAGCTTTCTTT
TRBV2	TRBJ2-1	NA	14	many	CAGPGGGVSNEQFF	TGTGCCGGACCCGGGGGTGGCGTGAGCAATGAGCAGTTCTTC
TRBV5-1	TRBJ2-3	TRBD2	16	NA	CASSLAPSGGADTQYF	TGCGCCAGCAGCTTGGCTCCTAGCGGGGGGGCAGATACGCAGTATTTT
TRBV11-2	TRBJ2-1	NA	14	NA	CASSPTEVNNEQFF	TGTGCCAGCAGCCCGACAGAGGTAAACAATGAGCAGTTCTTC
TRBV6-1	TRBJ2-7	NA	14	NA	CASMVQGLYYEQYF	TGTGCCAGCATGGTACAAGGACTTTACTACGAGCAGTACTTC
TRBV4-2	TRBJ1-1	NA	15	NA	CASSQDSRTALGAFF	TGTGCCAGCAGCCAAGATTCGCGTACAGCACTCGGGGCTTTCTTT
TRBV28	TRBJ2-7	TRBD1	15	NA	CASTTGTVGLGEQYF	TGTGCCAGCACAACAGGGACAGTGGGTTTAGGTGAGCAGTACTTC
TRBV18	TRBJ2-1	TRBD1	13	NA	CASSAQGANEQFF	TGTGCCAGCTCAGCACAGGGGGCGAATGAGCAGTTCTTC
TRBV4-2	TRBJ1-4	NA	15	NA	CASSPRRRDGEKLFF	TGTGCCAGCAGCCCTAGGAGACGGGACGGTGAAAAACTGTTTTTT
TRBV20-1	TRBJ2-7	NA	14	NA	CSAREDRFEVEQYF	TGCAGTGCTAGAGAGGATCGGTTCGAGGTGGAGCAGTACTTC
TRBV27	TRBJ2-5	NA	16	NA	CASSLSQGWYQETQYF	TGTGCCAGCAGTTTGTCCCAGGGCTGGTACCAAGAGACCCAGTACTTC
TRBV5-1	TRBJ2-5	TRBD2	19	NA	CASSPGRTSGPSPGETQYF	TGCGCCAGCAGCCCGGGACGGACTAGCGGACCCTCTCCGGGTGAGACCCAGTACTTC
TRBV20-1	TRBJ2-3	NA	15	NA	CSARTDSLLEDTQYF	TGCAGTGCTAGAACGGACAGTCTGCTTGAAGATACGCAGTATTTT
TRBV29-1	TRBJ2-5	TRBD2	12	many	CSVVAGVGTQYF	TGCAGCGTTGTGGCGGGGGTTGGGACCCAGTACTTC
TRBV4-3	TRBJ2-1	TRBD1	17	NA	CASSQSRFGQGKDEQFF	TGCGCCAGCAGCCAGAGTAGGTTCGGACAGGGTAAAGATGAGCAGTTCTTC
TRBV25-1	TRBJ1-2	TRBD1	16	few	CASSETGEKDSRGYTF	TGTGCCAGCAGTGAGACAGGGGAAAAGGATTCGAGGGGCTACACCTTC
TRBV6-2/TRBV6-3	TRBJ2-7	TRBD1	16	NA	CASTLRGGSRSGEQYF	TGTGCCAGCACCTTACGAGGGGGCTCGAGATCAGGCGAGCAGTACTTC
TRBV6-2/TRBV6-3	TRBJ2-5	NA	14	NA	CASSYSRQLETQYF	TGTGCCAGCAGTTACTCGAGACAGTTGGAGACCCAGTACTTC
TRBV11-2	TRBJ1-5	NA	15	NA	CASSLMGWGNQPQHF	TGTGCCAGCAGCCTAATGGGTTGGGGCAATCAGCCCCAGCATTTT
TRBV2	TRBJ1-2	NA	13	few	CAGRDGTNYGYTF	TGTGCCGGACGGGACGGAACTAACTATGGCTACACCTTC
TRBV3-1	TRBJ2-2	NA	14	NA	CASSQAPNTGELFF	TGTGCCAGCAGCCAAGCACCGAACACCGGGGAGCTGTTTTTT
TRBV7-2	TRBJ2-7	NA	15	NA	CASSLSTVSYNEQYF	TGTGCCAGCAGCTTAAGTACGGTCTCCTACAATGAGCAGTACTTC
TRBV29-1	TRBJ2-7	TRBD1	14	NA	CSGGGQGGIYEQYF	TGCAGCGGGGGGGGACAGGGAGGCATTTACGAGCAGTACTTC
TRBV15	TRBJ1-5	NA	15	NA	CATSRDQTGNQPQHF	TGTGCCACCAGCAGAGATCAGACAGGCAATCAGCCCCAGCATTTT
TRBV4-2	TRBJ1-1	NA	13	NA	CASSQETESEAFF	TGTGCCAGCAGCCAAGAGACAGAGTCGGAAGCTTTCTTT
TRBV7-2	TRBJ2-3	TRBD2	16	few	CASSLPIAGRPSKQYF	TGTGCCAGCAGCTTGCCGATAGCGGGACGGCCGAGCAAGCAGTATTTT
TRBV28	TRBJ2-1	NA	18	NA	CASSLSTRWGPKNNEQFF	TGTGCCAGCAGTTTATCTACCCGTTGGGGGCCCAAGAACAATGAGCAGTTCTTC
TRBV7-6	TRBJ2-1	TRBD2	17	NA	CASSWTSGRASGDEQFF	TGTGCCAGCAGCTGGACTAGCGGGAGGGCTTCAGGGGATGAGCAGTTCTTC
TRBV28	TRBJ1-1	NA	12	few	CASSLPRTEAFF	TGTGCCAGCAGTTTACCCCGAACTGAAGCTTTCTTT
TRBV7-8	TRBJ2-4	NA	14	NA	CACSLTGQGGGQYF	TGTGCCTGCAGCTTAACAGGACAAGGAGGCGGACAGTACTTC
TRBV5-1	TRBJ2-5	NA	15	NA	CASSFRGALQETQYF	TGCGCCAGCAGCTTTCGCGGGGCCCTCCAAGAGACCCAGTACTTC
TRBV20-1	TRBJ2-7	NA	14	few	CSAVSIREPYEQYF	TGCAGTGCTGTATCAATCCGGGAACCCTACGAGCAGTACTTC
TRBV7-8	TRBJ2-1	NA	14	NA	CASSAGQFYNEQFF	TGTGCCAGCAGCGCGGGACAGTTCTACAATGAGCAGTTCTTC
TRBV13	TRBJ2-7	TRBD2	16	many	CASSSWTSGSPYEQYF	TGTGCCAGCAGCTCCTGGACTAGCGGGAGCCCCTACGAGCAGTACTTC
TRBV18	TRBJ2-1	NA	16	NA	CASSPDSPSSYNEQFF	TGTGCCAGCTCACCGGACAGTCCGAGCTCCTACAATGAGCAGTTCTTC
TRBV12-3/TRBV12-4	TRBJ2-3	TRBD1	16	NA	CASSLEPGQDEDTQYF	TGTGCCAGCAGTTTAGAACCGGGACAGGATGAAGATACGCAGTATTTT
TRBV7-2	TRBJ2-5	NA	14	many	CASSPSPYQETQYF	TGTGCCAGCTCCCCATCTCCGTACCAAGAGACCCAGTACTTC
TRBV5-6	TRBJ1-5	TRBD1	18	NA	CASSLYVKGQGYNQPQHF	TGTGCCAGCAGCTTGTACGTGAAGGGACAGGGGTACAATCAGCCCCAGCATTTT
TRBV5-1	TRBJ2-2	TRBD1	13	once	CASSPTGVGELFF	TGCGCCAGCAGTCCCACAGGGGTCGGGGAGCTGTTTTTT
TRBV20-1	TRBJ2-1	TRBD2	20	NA	CSARDWRGLAGGSPYNEQFF	TGCAGTGCTAGAGATTGGCGGGGACTAGCGGGAGGCTCACCCTACAATGAGCAGTTCTTC
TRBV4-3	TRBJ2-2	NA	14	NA	CASNVNMGTGELFF	TGCGCCAGCAACGTGAATATGGGCACCGGGGAGCTGTTTTTT
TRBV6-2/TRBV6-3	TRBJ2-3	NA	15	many	CASNNPGLRTDTQYF	TGTGCCAGCAATAATCCGGGACTCCGCACAGATACGCAGTATTTT
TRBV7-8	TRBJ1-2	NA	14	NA	CASSLVRSARGYTF	TGTGCCAGCAGCTTAGTTAGGTCAGCAAGAGGCTACACCTTC
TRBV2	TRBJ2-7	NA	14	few	CASRDSTISYEQYF	TGTGCCAGCAGGGACAGTACTATCTCCTACGAGCAGTACTTC
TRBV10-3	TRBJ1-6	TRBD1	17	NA	CAINEGDRGTHNSPLHF	TGTGCCATCAACGAGGGAGACAGGGGGACCCATAATTCACCCCTCCACTTT
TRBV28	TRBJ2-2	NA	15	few	CASSFQPQGPGELFF	TGTGCCAGCAGCTTCCAGCCCCAAGGCCCCGGGGAGCTGTTTTTT
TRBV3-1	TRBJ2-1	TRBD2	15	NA	CASSPTSGPYNEQFF	TGTGCCAGCAGCCCGACTAGCGGCCCCTACAATGAGCAGTTCTTC
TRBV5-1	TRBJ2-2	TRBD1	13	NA	CASMTGGTGELFF	TGCGCCAGCATGACAGGGGGAACCGGGGAGCTGTTTTTT
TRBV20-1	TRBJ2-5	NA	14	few	CSARERRGQETQYF	TGCAGTGCTAGAGAGAGGCGGGGACAAGAGACCCAGTACTTC
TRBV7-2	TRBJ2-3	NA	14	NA	CASSLGQPRDTQYF	TGTGCCAGCAGCTTAGGACAGCCCAGAGATACGCAGTATTTT
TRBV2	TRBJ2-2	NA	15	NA	CASSAPAKNTGELFF	TGTGCCAGCAGTGCGCCAGCGAAGAACACCGGGGAGCTGTTTTTT